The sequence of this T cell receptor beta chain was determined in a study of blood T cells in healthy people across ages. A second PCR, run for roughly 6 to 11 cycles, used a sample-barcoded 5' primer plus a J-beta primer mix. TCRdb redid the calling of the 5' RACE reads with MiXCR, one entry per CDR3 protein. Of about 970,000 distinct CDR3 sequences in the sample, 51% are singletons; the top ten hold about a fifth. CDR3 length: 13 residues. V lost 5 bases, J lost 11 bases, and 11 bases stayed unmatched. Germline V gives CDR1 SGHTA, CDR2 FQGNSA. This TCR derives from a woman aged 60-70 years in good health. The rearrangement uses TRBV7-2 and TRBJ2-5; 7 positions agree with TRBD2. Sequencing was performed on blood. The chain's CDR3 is CASSRRESGEQYF. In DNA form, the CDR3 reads TGTGCCAGCAGCCGCCGGGAGAGCGGGGAGCAGTACTTC. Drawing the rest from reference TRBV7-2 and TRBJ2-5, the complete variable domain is GAGVSQSPSNKVTEKGKDVELRCDPISGHTALYWYRQSLGQGLEFLIYFQGNSAPDKSGLPSDRFSAERTGGSVSTLTIQRTQQEDSAVYLCASSRRESGEQYFGPGTRLLVL.